The next 11 T cell receptor beta chains were all read from a single sample in a study of OX40 agonist ivuxolimab in advanced cancers. Profiling relied on immunoSEQ multiplex PCR, and the TCRdb table lists in-frame clones only, not all of them. The sample has around 140,000 clones, 90% seen once. This specimen was CD4+ or CD8+ T cells sorted from blood, taken in a trial of the OX40 agonist ivuxolimab. The source is an adult with an advanced solid tumor such as melanoma, head and neck, liver or kidney cancer.

A few counts support this clone. V and J are TRBV27 and TRBJ1-2; tentative D call: TRBD1 (6 bases). CDR3 length equals 15 residues. The germline CDR1 and CDR2 sequences are MNHEY and SMNVEV (reference sequence). The ends were cut back, 6 bases at V and 4 bases at J, with 18 bases in the middle. The CDR3 here is CASSRTQGLSYGYTF. The CDR3 region has the DNA TGTGCCAGCAGCCGTACACAGGGACTATCCTATGGCTACACCTTC.

Remarks on this clone: Other DNA sequences within the sample encode an identical CDR3. The rearrangement joins TRBV19 to TRBJ2-5; no definite D call. Germline assignment: CDR1 LNHDA and CDR2 SQIVND (reference sequence). This CDR3 region has 11 residues. The germline V and J ends were trimmed by 2 bases and 5 bases, with 3 bases remaining between them. The CDR3 protein is CASSIRETQYF. Here the CDR3 DNA reads TGTGCCAGTAGTATACGCGAGACCCAGTACTTC.

CDR3: CASSLRAGETGANVLTF. Here the CDR3 DNA reads TGTGCCAGCAGCTTAAGGGCGGGAGAGACGGGGGCCAACGTCCTGACTTTC. The gene calls are TRBV11-2 and TRBJ2-6; 7 bases agree with TRBD2. Germline-derived CDR1 and CDR2 are SGHAT and FQNNGV. The CDR3 is made up of 17 amino acids. The trim removed 2 bases at V and 4 bases at J, leaving 8 bases unmatched.

This chain uses TRBV7-8 with TRBJ2-5; a possible D gene is TRBD2 (6 bases). Germline-derived CDR1 and CDR2 are SGHVS and FQNEAQ. The CDR3 loop spans 14 amino acids. V lost 6 bases and J lost 0, with 11 bases in between. The CDR3 protein is CASRASAYQETQYF. The CDR3 DNA reads as TGTGCCAGCAGGGCTAGCGCGTACCAAGAGACCCAGTACTTC.

For the CDR3, the DNA is TGTGCCAGCAGCAAAGAGTCTGTCAGCCCAAATCAGCCCCAGCATTTT. It yields the protein CASSKESVSPNQPQHF. The J gene is TRBJ1-5, the V gene TRBV21-1. TRBV21-1 represents a pseudogene. This CDR3 is built from 16 residues.

This rearrangement joins TRBV15 to TRBJ2-5; 14 positions match TRBD2. The germline CDR1 and CDR2 sequences are LNHNV and YYDKDF (reference sequence). The CDR3 extends over 17 amino acids. Germline trimming cut 5 bases from V and 3 bases from J; bases unmatched to any gene: 8. CDR3 sequence: CATSLPGLAGGKETQYF. CDR3 DNA sequence: TGTGCCACCAGCTTGCCTGGACTAGCGGGAGGCAAAGAGACCCAGTACTTC.

The rearrangement links TRBV18 to TRBJ1-2, with TRBD1 matching over 9 bases. The CDR3 has 15 amino acids. Trimming cost V 3 bases and J 6 bases; bases outside gene matches: 8. Germline V gene data show CDR1 as KGHSH and CDR2 as LQKENI. DNA of the CDR3: TGTGCCAGCTCACCGGCCCGGGACAGGGTCGATGGCTACACCTTC. This gives the protein CASSPARDRVDGYTF.

This clone was observed once. This chain uses TRBV19 with TRBJ2-5, with 8 bases that match TRBD2. This CDR3 is built from 16 residues. Germline V lookup: CDR1 LNHDA, CDR2 SQIVND (reference sequence). The ends lost 3 bases at V and 0 bases at J; junction bases unmatched: 6. The CDR3 DNA reads TGTGCCAGTAGTATTCGTGCGGGAGGCAACCAAGAGACCCAGTACTTC. Its protein product is CASSIRAGGNQETQYF.

The chain uses TRBV2 and TRBJ1-2, with 9 nucleotides matching TRBD1. Germline trimming cut 1 base from V and 6 bases from J; bases unmatched to any gene: 6. The CDR3 consists of 15 residues. Germline V CDR1 and CDR2: SNHLY, FYNNEI. The CDR3 nucleotides are TGTGCCAGCAGTGAAGTTTACAGGGGGCTCGATGGCTACACCTTC. This gives the protein CASSEVYRGLDGYTF.

The rearrangement joins TRBV7-2 to TRBJ1-2; D is uncertain. The CDR3 has 16 amino acids. V was shortened by 1 base and J by 0 bases, with 12 bases between the two germline ends. Germline loops: CDR1 SGHTA, CDR2 FQGNSA. The CDR3: CASSLGAAPANYGYTF. In DNA form, the CDR3 reads TGTGCCAGCAGCTTAGGCGCCGCCCCAGCTAACTATGGCTACACCTTC.

J is TRBJ2-3 and V is TRBV11-3, with 15 nucleotides matching TRBD2. Germline loops: CDR1 SGHNT, CDR2 YENEEA. V lost 4 bases and J lost 2; bases outside the gene matches: 4. The CDR3 has 17 amino acids. CDR3 in amino acids: CASSYRTSGRATDTQYF. The CDR3 DNA reads TGTGCCAGCAGCTATCGGACTAGCGGGAGGGCCACAGATACGCAGTATTTT.